This T cell receptor beta chain was captured by sequencing in a study of blood T cell repertoires in COVID-19. Method: immunoSEQ multiplex PCR; TCRdb's copy keeps in-frame clones and lacks some. Found here are roughly 150,000 clones, almost 80% of them singletons; the top ten hold 10% to 11%. The trim removed 0 bases at V and 4 bases at J, leaving 8 bases unmatched. The CDR3 totals 16 residues. CDR1 and CDR2 (germline): MNHEY, SVGAGI. The receptor was isolated from a man between 60 and 70 years old who had recovered from COVID-19. Sequencing was carried out using peripheral blood. V gene TRBV6-5 combines with J gene TRBJ1-2; 7 bases are a match to TRBD1. For the CDR3, the DNA is TGTGCCAGCAGTTACTCGAAAGAGGGGGCTATCTATGGCTACACCTTC. This encodes CASSYSKEGAIYGYTF.